This T cell receptor beta chain comes out of a study of CD8 T cells in ankylosing spondylitis. TCRdb processed the 5' RACE reads anew with MiXCR; each CDR3 protein has one entry. The sample yields 150,000 to 200,000 distinct CDR3 sequences, under 14% seen once. There are 19 residues in the CDR3. Germline V lookup: CDR1 SGDLS, CDR2 YYNGEE. J lost 6 bases, V lost 2 bases, and 19 bases had no gene match. This TCR came from a male donor with ankylosing spondylitis or in good health (not recorded which). The specimen sequenced was blood, either unsorted or a sorted T cell fraction (not recorded which). The chain employs TRBV9 and TRBJ1-5; 8 bases align to TRBD1. The CDR3: CASSVRTGKRWGPTQPQHF. The CDR3 region has the DNA TGTGCCAGCAGCGTCCGGACAGGGAAACGTTGGGGTCCCACTCAGCCCCAGCATTTT.